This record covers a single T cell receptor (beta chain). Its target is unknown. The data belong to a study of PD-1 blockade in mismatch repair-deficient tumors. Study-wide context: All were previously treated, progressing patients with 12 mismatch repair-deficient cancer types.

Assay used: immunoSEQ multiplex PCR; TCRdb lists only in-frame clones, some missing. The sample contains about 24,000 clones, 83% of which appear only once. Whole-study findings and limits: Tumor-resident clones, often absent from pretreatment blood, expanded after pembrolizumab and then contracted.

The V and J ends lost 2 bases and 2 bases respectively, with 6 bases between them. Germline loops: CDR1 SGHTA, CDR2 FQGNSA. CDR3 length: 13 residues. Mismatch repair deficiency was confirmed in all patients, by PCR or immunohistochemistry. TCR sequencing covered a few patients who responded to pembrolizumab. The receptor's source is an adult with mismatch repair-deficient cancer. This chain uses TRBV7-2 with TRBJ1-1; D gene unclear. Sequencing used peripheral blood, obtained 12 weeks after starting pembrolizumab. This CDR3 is CASSLNTNTEAFF. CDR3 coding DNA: TGTGCCAGCAGCTTAAACACCAACACTGAAGCTTTCTTT.